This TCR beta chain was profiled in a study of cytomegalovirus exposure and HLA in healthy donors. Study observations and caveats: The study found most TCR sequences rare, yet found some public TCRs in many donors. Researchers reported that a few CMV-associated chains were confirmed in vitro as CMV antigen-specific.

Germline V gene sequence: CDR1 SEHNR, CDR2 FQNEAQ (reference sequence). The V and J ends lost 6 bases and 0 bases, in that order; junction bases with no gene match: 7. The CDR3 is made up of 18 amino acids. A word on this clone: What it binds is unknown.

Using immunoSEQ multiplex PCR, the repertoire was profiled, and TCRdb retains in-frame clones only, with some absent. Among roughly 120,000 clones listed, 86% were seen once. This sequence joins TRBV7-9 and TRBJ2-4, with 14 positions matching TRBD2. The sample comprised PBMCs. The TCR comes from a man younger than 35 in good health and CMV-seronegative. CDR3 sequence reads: CASRPGTSGGLAKNIQYF. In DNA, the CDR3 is TGTGCCAGCAGACCCGGGACTAGCGGGGGATTAGCCAAAAACATTCAGTACTTC.